One sample yielded the 5 T cell receptor beta chains listed below, sequenced in a study of blood T cell repertoires in COVID-19. The method was immunoSEQ multiplex PCR; TCRdb's version includes in-frame clones alone and lacks a portion of them. Among about 210,000 clones listed, 88% were seen once. Specimen: PBMCs or T cells enriched from blood (not recorded which). These receptors came from a woman aged 40 to 50 with acute COVID-19.

This CDR3 is CAISDVRTGNTEAFF. CDR3 coding DNA: TGTGCCATCAGTGATGTCCGGACAGGGAACACTGAAGCTTTCTTT. J is TRBJ1-1 and V is TRBV10-3; 7 bases match TRBD1. Trimming took 3 bases from V and 1 from J; bases not matched to a gene: 5. The CDR3 contains 15 residues. Germline CDR1 ENHRY, CDR2 SYGVKD.

V and J are TRBV6-5 and TRBJ2-5; 12 bases agree with TRBD2. There are 16 residues in the CDR3. The V gene's germline CDR1 is MNHEY and CDR2 SVGAGI. Trimming took 4 bases from V and 4 from J; bases not matched to a gene: 7. In DNA form, the CDR3 reads TGTGCCAGCAGTTCCCCACTAGCGGGAGGAGGAGAGACCCAGTACTTC. Its protein is CASSSPLAGGGETQYF.

This clone has just one count. This chain joins TRBV15 and TRBJ2-1, with D unresolved. Trimming removed 5 bases from V and 9 bases from J, with 17 bases in between. CDR3 length equals 14 residues. The V gene's germline CDR1 is LNHNV and CDR2 YYDKDF (reference sequence). In DNA, the CDR3 is TGTGCCACCAGCCCCCTCATGACGGGTGGTGAGCAGTTCTTC. Translation gives CATSPLMTGGEQFF.

The rearrangement uses TRBV7-2 and TRBJ1-2; D might be TRBD1 (5 bases). V was shortened by 2 bases and J by 4 bases, with 11 bases between the two germline ends. The germline V gene has CDR1 SGHTA and CDR2 FQGNSA. This CDR3 is built from 14 residues. CDR3 DNA sequence: TGTGCCAGCAGCTTATCTCGGACAACCTATGGCTACACCTTC. This encodes CASSLSRTTYGYTF.

DNA of the CDR3: TGTGCCAGCAGCCCCTTTAGCGGGGGGGATTTGTTAGATACGCAGTATTTT. It encodes CASSPFSGGDLLDTQYF. The V call is TRBV3-1 (or the pseudogene TRBV3-2), the J call TRBJ2-3, with TRBD2 identical over 11 bases. Germline V gene data show CDR1 as LGHDT and CDR2 as YNNKEL (reference sequence). With 4 bases clipped from V and 5 bases from J, the junction kept 11 bases outside the gene matches. The CDR3 spans 17 residues.